This record concerns one T cell receptor (beta chain) sequence. The method was immunoSEQ multiplex PCR; TCRdb's version includes in-frame clones alone and lacks a portion of them. The table records 90,000 to 100,000 clones, roughly 90% of them present only once. These data come from a study of a mutant IDH1 vaccine in newly diagnosed glioma. CDR3 length: 11 residues. The V gene lost 3 bases and the J gene lost 3 bases, with 6 bases spanning the gap. Germline values: CDR1 DFQATT, CDR2 SNEGSKA (reference sequence). Indicated time point: baseline, week 1 (first vaccination visit). Treatment reported: pre-vaccination baseline after standard-of-care therapy.

The chain employs TRBV20-1 and TRBJ2-7; unclear D gene. The source material was PBMCs, sampled from a glioma patient treated with radiotherapy, temozolomide or both. The TCR originated in a woman between 45 and 60 years old with glioma. The CDR3 region is CSARTFYEQYF. For the CDR3, the DNA is TGCAGTGCTAGGACCTTCTACGAGCAGTACTTC.